This T cell receptor (beta chain) was sequenced in a study of cytomegalovirus exposure and HLA in healthy donors. General study points: It was reported that the classifier diagnosed cytomegalovirus status with high specificity and sensitivity in both the original and validation cohorts.

Points on this clone: Its specificity is unknown.

Use of 60 Vbeta and 13 Jbeta primers characterized the PCR. Sequenced by immunoSEQ multiplex PCR; TCRdb stores in-frame clones only, minus some. This table has 150,000 to 200,000 clones, 80% appearing once. Germline V gene data show CDR1 as MNHEY and CDR2 as SMNVEV (reference sequence). This CDR3 has 15 amino acids. With V trimmed by 2 bases and J by 8 bases, 9 bases remained unmatched. Participants comprised healthy donors of bone marrow. Material for sequencing was PBMCs. This TCR derives from a man younger than 40 in good health and CMV-seropositive. The genes are TRBV27 and TRBJ2-1, with 7 bases fitting TRBD1. The CDR3 DNA reads TGTGCCAGCAGTTTAAGCAAGGGGGCCACGGATGAGCAGTTCTTC. Protein product: CASSLSKGATDEQFF.